The 21 T cell receptor beta chains in this list originate from one sample, sequenced in a study of cytomegalovirus exposure and HLA in healthy donors. Using immunoSEQ multiplex PCR, the repertoire was profiled, and TCRdb retains in-frame clones only, with some absent. The sample holds 150,000 to 200,000 clones, 85% seen once. Input material: PBMCs. These receptors were obtained from a man aged 18 to 35 in good health and CMV-seropositive.

The chain combines TRBV6-9 with TRBJ2-7; D unclear. The V gene's germline CDR1 is MNHGY and CDR2 SVAAGI. The CDR3 sequence is 9 residues long. V gave up 11 bases and J gave up 5 bases, with 7 bases separating them. This chain's CDR3 is CACCDEQYF. CDR3 DNA sequence: TGTGCCTGCTGCGACGAGCAGTACTTC.

The J gene is TRBJ2-5, the V gene TRBV6-5, with 7 bases fitting TRBD1. Germline V gives CDR1 MNHEY, CDR2 SVGAGI. This CDR3 spans 15 amino acids. V lost 6 bases, J lost 2 bases, and 9 bases stayed unmatched. CDR3 sequence (DNA): TGTGCCAGCAGACCTAGACAGGGTGGACAAGAGACCCAGTACTTC. Residues: CASRPRQGGQETQYF.

Turning to this clone: The identical CDR3 is also encoded by other nucleotide sequences in the sample. This chain joins TRBV6-1 and TRBJ2-5, with 8 bases fitting TRBD1. TRBJ2-7 matches the DNA end more closely, so the J call is doubtful. Germline CDR1 and CDR2: MNHNS and SASEGT. The CDR3 totals 14 residues. The CDR3 reads CASSETGGTYEQYF. CDR3 in DNA: TGTGCCAGCAGTGAAACAGGGGGAACTTACGAGCAGTACTTC.

The chain has TRBV6-6 and TRBJ2-7; 8 bases are a match to TRBD1. The CDR3 is 13 residues long. Germline V CDR1 and CDR2: MNHNY, SVGAGI (reference sequence). J gave up 3 bases and V 5 bases, and 3 bases lay outside the gene matches. The CDR3 region is CASSRTGRYEQYF. The DNA of the CDR3 is TGTGCCAGCAGTAGGACAGGGCGCTACGAGCAGTACTTC.

In its sample, this clone was seen once. V and J are TRBV7-3 and TRBJ2-5; 7 nucleotides match TRBD2. The CDR3 extends over 13 amino acids. V lost 5 bases, J lost 4 bases, and 4 bases stayed unmatched. Germline CDR1 reads SGHTA; CDR2 reads FQGTGA. CDR3 in amino acids: CASSPVAGETQYF. As DNA, the CDR3 is TGTGCCAGCAGCCCCGTAGCGGGAGAGACCCAGTACTTC.

V usage is TRBV27 and J usage is TRBJ2-7; 12 nucleotides align to TRBD2. Germline lookup yields CDR1 MNHEY and CDR2 SMNVEV (reference sequence). The junction had 0 bases not matched to a gene; V was cut back by 5 bases and J by 7 bases. The CDR3 runs 12 residues. DNA for the CDR3: TGTGCCAGCAGTGGACTAGCGGGGGAGCAGTACTTC. Translating gives CASSGLAGEQYF.

The J gene is TRBJ2-2, the V gene TRBV7-2; D is perhaps TRBD2 (7 bases). The germline V and J ends were trimmed by 1 base and 5 bases, with 11 bases remaining between them. The CDR3 loop spans 15 amino acids. The germline V gene encodes CDR1 SGHTA and CDR2 FQGNSA. Here the CDR3 DNA reads TGTGCCAGCAGCTTAGTACGGGGGGCAACCGGGGAGCTGTTTTTT. This encodes CASSLVRGATGELFF. Full variable domain (outside the CDR3, taken from reference TRBV7-2 and TRBJ2-2): GAGVSQSPSNKVTEKGKDVELRCDPISGHTALYWYRQSLGQGLEFLIYFQGNSAPDKSGLPSDRFSAERTGGSVSTLTIQRTQQEDSAVYLCASSLVRGATGELFFGEGSRLTVL.

V gene TRBV13 combines with J gene TRBJ1-3; perhaps TRBD1 as D (6 bases). Trimming removed 4 bases from V and 0 bases from J, with 7 bases in between. CDR1 PRHDT and CDR2 FYEKMQ come from the germline V gene (reference sequence). CDR3 length: 14 amino acids. In DNA form, the CDR3 reads TGTGCCAGCAGCTCCAGGGGCTCTGGAAACACCATATATTTT. Translation: CASSSRGSGNTIYF.

This chain joins TRBV27 and TRBJ2-1; 7 bases line up with TRBD1. CDR1 is MNHEY, CDR2 SMNVEV, per germline (reference sequence). The ends lost 4 bases at V and 8 bases at J; junction bases unmatched: 5. The CDR3 contains 13 residues. The chain's CDR3 is CASSWTGSHEQFF. DNA for the CDR3: TGTGCCAGCAGTTGGACAGGTTCCCATGAGCAGTTCTTC.

In its sample, this clone was seen once. The chain couples TRBV27 to TRBJ2-5, with 8 nucleotides matching TRBD2. V shed 4 bases, J shed 1 base, and the junction held 5 bases outside the gene matches. CDR3 length equals 15 residues. The V gene's germline CDR1 is MNHEY and CDR2 SMNVEV (reference sequence). The CDR3 DNA follows: TGTGCCAGCAGTTCAACTAGCGGCTTCCAAGAGACCCAGTACTTC. Its translation is CASSSTSGFQETQYF.

The table lists this clone with a count of one. The rearrangement uses TRBV7-6 and TRBJ2-1; 12 nucleotides match TRBD2. Looked up from germline, CDR1 is SGHVS and CDR2 is FNYEAQ. The CDR3 runs to 15 residues. The V gene end was trimmed by 1 base and the J gene end by 9 bases; junction bases not matched to a gene: 4. The CDR3 is CASSLGTSGEGEQFF. The DNA for the CDR3 is TGTGCCAGCAGCTTAGGGACTAGCGGGGAGGGTGAGCAGTTCTTC.

The chain has TRBV30 and TRBJ1-1; a possible D gene is TRBD1 (6 bases). CDR3 size: 15 residues. Germline V CDR1 and CDR2: GTSNPN, SVGIG (reference sequence). V was clipped by 3 bases and J by 3 bases, with 17 bases between them. CDR3 DNA: TGTGCCTGGAGGGGGGCCAGGCGAAAGGACACTGAAGCTTTCTTT. Translated, it gives CAWRGARRKDTEAFF.

The gene calls are TRBV6-1 and TRBJ2-2; tentatively, D is TRBD2 (6 bases). V gave up 4 bases and J gave up 6 bases, with 15 bases separating them. The CDR3 runs to 15 residues. The germline V gene has CDR1 MNHNS and CDR2 SASEGT. The chain's CDR3 is CASSGALGGSGELFF. Here the CDR3 DNA reads TGTGCCAGCAGTGGAGCACTAGGAGGGTCCGGGGAGCTGTTTTTT.

The chain couples TRBV5-6 to TRBJ2-2, with D possibly matching TRBD1 (5 bases). This CDR3 contains 14 residues. Per the germline V gene, CDR1 is SGHDT and CDR2 is YYEEEE. Trimming removed 4 bases at V and 3 bases at J, with 10 bases between. The CDR3 sequence: CASSRATDTGELFF. The CDR3 nucleotides are TGTGCCAGCAGCCGAGCGACAGACACCGGGGAGCTGTTTTTT.

This chain joins TRBV6-1 and TRBJ2-2; D gene uncertain. The CDR3 extends over 14 amino acids. V shed 1 base and J shed 6 bases, with 9 bases lying between them. CDR1 and CDR2 from the germline V gene are MNHNS and SASEGT. The CDR3 bases are TGTGCCAGCAGTGAAGGGAGTGACGCCGGGGAGCTGTTTTTT. Encoded protein: CASSEGSDAGELFF.

This chain joins TRBV5-4 and TRBJ2-2, with 10 bases lining up with TRBD2. Trimming at V came to 3 bases and at J to 4 bases, leaving 6 bases not matched to a gene. The length of the CDR3 is 16 residues. Germline V lookup: CDR1 SGHNT, CDR2 YYREEE (reference sequence). The CDR3 protein is CASSSVAGGGTGELFF. CDR3 coding DNA: TGTGCCAGCAGCTCCGTAGCGGGGGGTGGCACCGGGGAGCTGTTTTTT. Filled out from reference TRBV5-4 and TRBJ2-2, the complete variable domain reads ETGVTQSPTHLIKTRGQQVTLRCSSQSGHNTVSWYQQALGQGPQFIFQYYREEENGRGNFPPRFSGLQFPNYSSELNVNALELDDSALYLCASSSVAGGGTGELFFGEGSRLTVL.

The chain combines TRBV4-1 with TRBJ2-7, with D perhaps TRBD2 (6 bases). V was trimmed by 4 bases and J by 5 bases, leaving 12 bases between them. The CDR3 consists of 13 residues. CDR1 and CDR2 from the germline V gene are MGHRA and YSYEKL. In DNA form, the CDR3 reads TGCGCCAGCAGCCGGGCGGGGTCCGACGAGCAGTACTTC. It encodes CASSRAGSDEQYF.

This clone was counted between two and nine times. This rearrangement joins TRBV7-2 to TRBJ2-2, with D tentatively TRBD1 (5 bases). The V end was cut by 5 bases, the J end by 0 bases, with 10 bases between. The CDR3 covers 15 residues. From germline, CDR1 is SGHTA and CDR2 FQGNSA. As DNA, the CDR3 is TGTGCCAGCAGCCCTCAGGGTACGAACACCGGGGAGCTGTTTTTT. It specifies CASSPQGTNTGELFF. Drawing the rest from reference TRBV7-2 and TRBJ2-2, the complete variable domain is GAGVSQSPSNKVTEKGKDVELRCDPISGHTALYWYRQSLGQGLEFLIYFQGNSAPDKSGLPSDRFSAERTGGSVSTLTIQRTQQEDSAVYLCASSPQGTNTGELFFGEGSRLTVL.

This clone was seen only once. The chain employs TRBV7-6 and TRBJ2-1; 8 nucleotides match TRBD1. The junction had 16 bases not matched to a gene; V was cut back by 4 bases and J by 5 bases. The CDR3 covers 18 residues. Per the germline V gene, CDR1 is SGHVS and CDR2 is FNYEAQ. The CDR3 is CASSSPKQGGGWDNEQFF. In DNA form, the CDR3 reads TGTGCCAGCAGCTCGCCTAAACAGGGGGGAGGATGGGACAATGAGCAGTTCTTC.

The chain links TRBV11-2 to TRBJ2-5; tentatively, D is TRBD2 (5 bases). Germline lookup yields CDR1 SGHAT and CDR2 FQNNGV. Trimming took 5 bases from V and 4 from J, leaving 11 bases between them. The CDR3 has 13 amino acids. The CDR3 spells CASSPEGRETQYF. CDR3 nucleotides: TGTGCCAGCAGCCCCGAGGGTAGAGAGACCCAGTACTTC.

This sequence joins TRBV4-1 and TRBJ2-7; tentatively, D is TRBD2 (5 bases). V was pared by 4 bases and J by 2 bases, with 15 bases between. From germline, CDR1 is MGHRA and CDR2 YSYEKL. The CDR3 extends over 15 amino acids. The CDR3 sequence is CASSPFSGLPYEQYF. CDR3 coding DNA: TGCGCCAGCAGCCCCTTTTCCGGACTGCCCTACGAGCAGTACTTC.